This T cell receptor beta chain was recovered during a study of control samples from healthy donors and cancer patients. Assay used: immunoSEQ multiplex PCR; TCRdb lists only in-frame clones, some missing. Of over 10,000 clones detected, 90% to 95% appear once; the ten largest clones hold about an eighth. Deletions cut 4 bases from V and 1 base from J, with 22 bases between. CDR3 length equals 19 residues. Germline V gene data show CDR1 as KGHDR and CDR2 as SFDVKD. The sequence was collected from a man aged 80 or over with lung cancer. Sequencing was performed on PBMCs. V gene TRBV24-1 combines with J gene TRBJ2-1, with D tentatively TRBD1 (8 bases). CDR3 sequence reads: CATSDQTGAGGPSYNEQFF. CDR3 sequence (DNA): TGTGCCACCAGTGACCAGACAGGGGCCGGGGGGCCTTCCTACAATGAGCAGTTCTTC.